This T cell receptor beta chain was profiled in a study of T-cell memory formation after mild COVID-19. V was pared by 1 base and J by 0 bases, with 9 bases between. Germline-derived CDR1 and CDR2 are KGHSH and LQKENI. This CDR3 spans 15 amino acids. Study-wide findings and caveats: Most CD4+ clones that shrank were in CM and EM, while CD8+ ones turned up in EMRA. Cross-reactive memory apparently joined, as some responding clones appeared in pre-infection memory.

cDNA libraries for TCR alpha and TCR beta, carrying sample barcodes and UMIs, came from 5'RACE with constant-segment primers. TCRdb re-analysed the 5' RACE reads in MiXCR, keeping a single row per CDR3 protein. The sample includes about 560,000 distinct CDR3 sequences, 20% to 25% of them seen just once. This clonotype was detected ten times or more. Antigen specificity is unknown. The source is an adult woman who had mild COVID-19 (a few samples of this study predate the infection). Cell type and time point are not known. This chain connects TRBV18 to TRBJ1-1; possible D gene TRBD1, 5 bases. The specimen was PBMCs or a T cell subset sorted from them (not recorded which). The CDR3 DNA follows: TGTGCCAGCTCACCACGGGCAGGGATGAACACTGAAGCTTTCTTT. Translation gives CASSPRAGMNTEAFF.